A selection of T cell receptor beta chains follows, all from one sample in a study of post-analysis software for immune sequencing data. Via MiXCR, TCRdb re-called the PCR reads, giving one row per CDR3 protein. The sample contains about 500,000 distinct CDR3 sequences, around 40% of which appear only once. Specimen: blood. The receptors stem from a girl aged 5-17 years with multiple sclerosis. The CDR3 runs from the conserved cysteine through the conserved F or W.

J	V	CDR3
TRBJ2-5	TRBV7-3	CASSFGGARETQYF
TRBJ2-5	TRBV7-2	CASRFKSGTGGRETQYF
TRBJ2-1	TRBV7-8	CASSLRTSGIYEQFF
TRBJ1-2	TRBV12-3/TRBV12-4	CASHSRGGYTF
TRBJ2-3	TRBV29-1	CSVDIPTLPTLTSGRPTDTQYF
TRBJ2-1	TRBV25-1	CATRTGNEQFF
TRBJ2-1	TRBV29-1	CSVDGLAGSSYNEQFF
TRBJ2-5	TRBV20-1	CSAVQGTQTQYF
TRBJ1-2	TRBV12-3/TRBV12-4	CASILGDSSGGYTF
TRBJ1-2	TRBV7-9	CASSLVAPYGYTF
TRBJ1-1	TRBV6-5	CASRPRDRLNTEAFF
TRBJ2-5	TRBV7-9	CASSLAAGEETQYF
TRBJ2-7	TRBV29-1	CSVEEFHEQYF
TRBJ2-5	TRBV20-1	CSAWTPQETQYF
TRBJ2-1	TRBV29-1	CSVEGSSSYNEQFF
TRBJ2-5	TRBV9	CASGLAGVEQYF
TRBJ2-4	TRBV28	CASSSEGEAKNIQYF
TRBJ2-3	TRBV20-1	CSASRLAGADTQYF
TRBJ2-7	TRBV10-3	CAISERRTAPYEQYF
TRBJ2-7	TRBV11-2	CASARSYEQYF
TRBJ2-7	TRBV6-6	CASSYSGGTYEQYF
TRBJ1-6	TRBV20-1	CSARDHRGDDSPLHF
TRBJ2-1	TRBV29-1	CSVVLLAHNEQFF
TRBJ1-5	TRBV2	CASSGLGINQPQHF
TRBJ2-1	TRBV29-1	CSVSGLAGFAYNEQFF
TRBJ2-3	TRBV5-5	CASSLVRRGLTDTQYF
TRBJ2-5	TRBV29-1	CSVSGLAGRSETQYF
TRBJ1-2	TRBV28	CASSLPGTGKGYTF
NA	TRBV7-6	CASSLGGSSYNEQYF
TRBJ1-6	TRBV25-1	CASSERPVNSPLHF
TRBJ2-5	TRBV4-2	CASSPRTGGRETQYF
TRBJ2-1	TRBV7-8	CASSLNRTLKYNEQFF
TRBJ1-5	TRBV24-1	CATSPRTRNQPQHF
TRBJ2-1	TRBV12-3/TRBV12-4	CASSLLAEGSDNEQFF
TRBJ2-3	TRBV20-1	CSARGRRQGPLGTDTQYF
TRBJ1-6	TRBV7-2	CASSPTGWNSPLHF
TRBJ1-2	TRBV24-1	CATSDLADYGYTF
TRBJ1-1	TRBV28	CASTIGRLQDEWGDTEAFF
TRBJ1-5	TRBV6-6	CASSPGRADQPQHF
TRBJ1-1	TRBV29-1	CSGEGPNTEAFF
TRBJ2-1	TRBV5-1	CASSKGTGANEQFF
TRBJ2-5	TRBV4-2	CASSQISARETQYF
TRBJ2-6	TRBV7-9	CASSLAVGSGANVLTF
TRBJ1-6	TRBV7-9	CASSLADSYSPLHF
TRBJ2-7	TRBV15	CATSRVRRADEQYF
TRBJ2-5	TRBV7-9	CASSLGLSSYNEQYF
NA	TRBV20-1	CSASGPDADEQYF
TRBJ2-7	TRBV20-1	CSASGTGAQYYEQYF
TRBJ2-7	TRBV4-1	CASSQDASGRAYEQYF
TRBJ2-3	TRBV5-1	CASSLMVGDTQYF
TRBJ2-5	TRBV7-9	CASRGTGTGSQQKYF
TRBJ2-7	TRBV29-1	CSVEDPYRGPYEQYF
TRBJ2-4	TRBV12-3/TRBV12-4	CACSPTAWEGGDYEAKNIQYF
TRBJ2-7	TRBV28	CASSPIPRDSLSYEQYF